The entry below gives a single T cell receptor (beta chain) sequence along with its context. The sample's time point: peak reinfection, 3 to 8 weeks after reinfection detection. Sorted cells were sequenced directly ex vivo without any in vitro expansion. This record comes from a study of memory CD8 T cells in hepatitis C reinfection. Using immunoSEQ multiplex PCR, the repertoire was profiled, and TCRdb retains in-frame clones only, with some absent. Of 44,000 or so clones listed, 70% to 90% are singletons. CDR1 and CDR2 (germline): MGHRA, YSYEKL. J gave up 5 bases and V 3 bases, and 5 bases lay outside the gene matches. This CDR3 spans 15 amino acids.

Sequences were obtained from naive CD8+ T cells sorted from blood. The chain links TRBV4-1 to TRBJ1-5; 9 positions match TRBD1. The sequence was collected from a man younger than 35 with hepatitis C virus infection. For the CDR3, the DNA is TGCGCCAGCAGCCAGACAGGGGGGTCGTATCAGCCCCAGCATTTT. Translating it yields CASSQTGGSYQPQHF.